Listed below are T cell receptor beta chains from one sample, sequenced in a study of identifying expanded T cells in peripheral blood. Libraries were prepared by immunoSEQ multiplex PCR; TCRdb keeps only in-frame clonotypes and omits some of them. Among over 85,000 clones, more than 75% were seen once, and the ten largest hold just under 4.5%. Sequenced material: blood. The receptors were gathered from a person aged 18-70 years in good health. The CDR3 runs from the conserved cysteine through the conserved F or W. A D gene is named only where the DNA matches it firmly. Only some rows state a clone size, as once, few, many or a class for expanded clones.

CASSLTLLAATFYGYTF,TGTGCCAGCAGCTTAACCCTCCTGGCGGCAACCTTCTATGGCTACACCTTC,.,.,TRBJ1-2,TRBV5-6
CASSDSHRGLDNEQFF,TGCGCCAGCAGCGATAGCCATAGAGGACTAGACAATGAGCAGTTCTTC,TRBD2,few,TRBJ2-1,TRBV5-1
CASSLLQVDTGELFF,TGTGCCAGCAGCTTGCTACAGGTCGACACCGGGGAGCTGTTTTTT,.,.,TRBJ2-2,TRBV5-5
CASSGWQFSGNTIYF,TGTGCCAGCAGTGGCTGGCAGTTCTCTGGAAACACCATATATTTT,.,.,TRBJ1-3,TRBV2
CASSQYRDEQYF,TGTGCCAGCAGCCAATACAGGGACGAGCAGTACTTC,.,.,TRBJ2-7,TRBV5-4
CASSQDAGVNGYTF,TGCGCCAGCAGCCAAGATGCAGGGGTGAATGGCTACACCTTC,.,.,TRBJ1-2,TRBV4-1
CASSLEGDNEQFF,TGCGCCAGCAGCTTGGAAGGGGACAATGAGCAGTTCTTC,.,.,TRBJ2-1,TRBV5-1
CASRGIKRGYEQYF,TGTGCCAGCAGGGGGATAAAGAGGGGTTACGAGCAGTACTTC,.,.,TRBJ2-7,TRBV11-2
CASSSPGTGGGIGYTF,TGTGCCAGCAGTTCGCCGGGGACAGGGGGCGGAATTGGCTACACCTTC,TRBD1,.,TRBJ1-2,TRBV6-5
CASSPRDIAGPQHF,TGTGCCAGTAGTCCCCGGGACATCGCAGGGCCCCAGCATTTT,.,.,TRBJ1-5,TRBV19
CASSVQGGVSPLHF,TGTGCCAGCAGCGTACAGGGAGGCGTTTCACCCCTCCACTTT,.,many,TRBJ1-6,TRBV2
CASSQTGQQETQYF,TGTGCCAGCAGCCAGACAGGACAGCAAGAGACCCAGTACTTC,.,.,TRBJ2-5,TRBV4-2
CASSPAGDEQFF,TGTGCCAGCAGCCCGGCAGGGGACGAGCAGTTCTTC,.,.,TRBJ2-1,TRBV7-9
CASSLSRGKTSGENIQYF,TGTGCCAGCAGTTTATCGAGGGGGAAGACTAGCGGGGAAAACATTCAGTACTTC,TRBD2,once,TRBJ2-4,TRBV27
CASSQGSREGTIYF,TGCGCCAGCAGCCAAGGGTCCAGGGAAGGCACCATATATTTT,.,.,TRBJ1-3,TRBV4-3
CASSPNRGETQYF,TGTGCCAGCTCACCAAACAGGGGGGAGACCCAGTACTTC,TRBD1,.,TRBJ2-5,TRBV18
CASSRQIGNTIYF,TGTGCCAGCAGTCGCCAAATCGGAAACACCATATATTTT,.,.,TRBJ1-3,TRBV5-6
CASSIVGGFSEAFF,TGTGCCAGTAGTATAGTTGGCGGGTTTAGTGAAGCTTTCTTT,.,.,TRBJ1-1,TRBV19
CASSGPRGIWELFF,TGTGCCAGTAGTGGGCCCAGGGGGATATGGGAACTGTTTTTT,TRBD1,.,TRBJ1-4,TRBV19
CASSIDRGWQGLSLGHEQFF,TGTGCCAGTAGTATAGATCGGGGTTGGCAGGGCCTCTCCCTGGGGCATGAGCAGTTCTTC,.,.,TRBJ2-1,TRBV19
CATTSTGGEQYF,TGTGCCACCACCTCAACGGGGGGAGAGCAGTACTTC,TRBD2,.,TRBJ2-7,TRBV6-6
CASSLLWGNQPQHF,TGTGCCAGCAGCTTATTATGGGGTAATCAGCCCCAGCATTTT,.,.,TRBJ1-5,TRBV5-8
CASSIGAGGPGETQYF,TGTGCCAGTAGTATTGGGGCCGGGGGGCCGGGCGAGACCCAGTACTTC,.,few,TRBJ2-5,TRBV19
CASSLGTSGREKLFF,TGTGCCAGCAGTTTAGGGACATCCGGGAGGGAAAAACTGTTTTTT,.,.,TRBJ1-4,TRBV27
CASSNQGDNTEAFF,TGTGCCAGCTCAAACCAGGGTGATAACACTGAAGCTTTCTTT,.,.,TRBJ1-1,TRBV18
CASSLVGSYNTEAFF,TGTGCCAGCAGCTTAGTTGGCAGTTATAACACTGAAGCTTTCTTT,.,once,TRBJ1-1,TRBV7-3
CASSQGLTSGDGVYNEQFF,TGCGCCAGCAGCCAAGGATTAACTTCGGGGGACGGAGTTTACAATGAGCAGTTCTTC,.,.,TRBJ2-1,TRBV4-3
CATSRAGTESYEQYF,TGTGCCACCAGCAGAGCTGGGACGGAATCCTACGAGCAGTACTTC,.,.,TRBJ2-7,TRBV15
CASSEYAKRGLTGELFF,TGTGCCAGCAGTGAATACGCCAAGCGGGGCTTAACCGGGGAGCTGTTTTTT,TRBD2,.,TRBJ2-2,TRBV25-1
CASSKGLGDGYTF,TGTGCCAGCAGCAAGGGGCTGGGGGATGGCTACACCTTC,.,few,TRBJ1-2,TRBV6-5
CASTPRSGQPQHF,TGTGCCAGTACTCCTCGGTCGGGCCAGCCCCAGCATTTT,.,.,TRBJ1-5,TRBV19
CASSFRLARNEKLFF,TGTGCCAGCAGCTTCCGTCTCGCACGAAATGAAAAACTGTTTTTT,.,.,TRBJ1-4,TRBV5-6
CASSLAASGGLYQETQYF,TGTGCCAGCAGCTTGGCCGCTAGCGGGGGACTGTACCAAGAGACCCAGTACTTC,TRBD2,.,TRBJ2-5,TRBV5-6
CASSLAPGLAGTDTQYF,TGTGCCAGCAGCTTAGCGCCTGGACTAGCGGGCACAGATACGCAGTATTTT,TRBD2,.,TRBJ2-3,TRBV7-2
CASSLAGDSYGYTF,TGTGCCAGCAGTTTGGCAGGGGATTCCTATGGCTACACCTTC,.,.,TRBJ1-2,TRBV27
CASSNGVPMSSYGYTF,TGTGCCAGTAGTAATGGGGTCCCGATGAGTAGCTATGGCTACACCTTC,.,.,TRBJ1-2,TRBV19
CASSLSGDQPQHF,TGCGCCAGCAGCTTGTCCGGCGATCAGCCCCAGCATTTT,.,.,TRBJ1-5,TRBV5-1
CASSFRPRGGRDEQFF,TGCGCCAGCAGCTTCCGTCCCCGCGGGGGGCGGGATGAGCAGTTCTTC,TRBD2,.,TRBJ2-1,TRBV5-1
CASSLGQTEAFF,TGCGCCAGCAGCTTGGGGCAGACTGAAGCTTTCTTT,.,.,TRBJ1-1,TRBV5-1
CASSTEGGTVFYDNQPQHF,TGTGCCAGTAGTACCGAGGGGGGGACAGTATTTTATGACAATCAGCCCCAGCATTTT,TRBD1,few,TRBJ1-5,TRBV19
CAWGRTGLEPLHF,TGTGCCTGGGGACGGACAGGGCTTGAACCCCTCCACTTT,TRBD1,.,TRBJ1-6,TRBV30
CASSLGSGQGSRGYTF,TGTGCCAGCAGCTTAGGTTCGGGACAGGGGTCGCGTGGCTACACCTTC,TRBD1,medium-sized,TRBJ1-2,TRBV7-9
CASSWDNYEQYF,TGCGCCAGCAGTTGGGATAATTACGAGCAGTACTTC,.,.,TRBJ2-7,TRBV5-1
CASALGTGAYNEQFF,TGTGCCAGCGCCCTCGGGACAGGGGCCTACAATGAGCAGTTCTTC,TRBD1,.,TRBJ2-1,TRBV28